This T cell receptor (beta chain) is drawn from a study of CXCR3-negative and CXCR3-positive naive CD8 T cells. The study made its TRB cDNA libraries by 5' RACE, adding UMI labels. TCRdb reprocessed the 5' RACE reads, keeping one entry per CDR3 protein, no DNA. The data show more than 45,000 distinct CDR3 sequences, and the top ten clones hold over 14%. Per germline, CDR1 MDHEN and CDR2 SYDVKM. CDR3 length: 18 residues. This rearrangement joins TRBV28 to TRBJ2-2; TCRdb names TRBD2, which stays unverified in the absence of DNA. Sequencing used memory CD8+ T cells from blood. The clonotype originates from a human donor in good health. Some clones in this sample may be carry-over from other donors' samples. Here the CDR3 reads CASYTPALAGGPTGELFF.